The following is a T cell receptor beta chain sequence with its context. Its recognized antigen is unknown. Base qualities are not at hand, and no much larger clone is one base apart. A second Seattle source provided samples from volunteer blood donors who had recovered from COVID-19. Each collaborating institution followed its own protocols to collect whole blood in K2EDTA tubes. For TCRbeta analysis, collaborators shipped samples as frozen whole blood, isolated PBMCs, or DNA extracted from either of those sample types. The data originate from a study of blood T cell repertoires in COVID-19 (TCRdb year 2020). About the study as a whole: Samples covering the acute and convalescent phases of COVID-19 were provided by collaborators in the United States, Italy and Spain. The material from the prospective study consisted of cDNA or gDNA derived from T cells, B-cell-depleted T cells, or PBMCs. Subjects who had been exposed to COVID-19, were actively infected with it, or had recovered from it provided the deeply sampled blood TCRbeta repertoires that made up the dataset. The repertoires were released in a freely available public database intended as a resource for research on the immune response to SARS-CoV-2. The samples were drawn from the first 160 participants of the ongoing ImmuneRACE study and from over 950 subjects provided by 6 global collaborators. Nearly every sample came with metadata listing a de-identified subject ID, COVID-19 status, age in years and sex. HLA class I and class II types, where available, came from metadata supplied by the sample provider rather than from assay-based typing.

The immunoSEQ Assay, a bias-controlled multiplex PCR, was used to amplify TCRbeta CDR3 regions from genomic DNA. Concerning the study's data processing: Within the assay, amplification of reference gene primers was used to estimate how many nucleated cells each sample contained. To quantify the absolute abundance of each unique TCRbeta CDR3 rearrangement, sequence reads were collapsed and filtered. Productive Simpson clonality was computed per sample as the square root of Simpson's diversity index over productive rearrangements. TCRdb took over this immuneACCESS table, retaining in-frame rearrangements with V and J assigned. Such tables are incomplete; in checked studies, under half of the missing clones stem from an unresolved V gene, and the remainder is unexplained. That table furnishes V, J and clone size, whereas the DNA furnished D and trimming. The sample has a few hundred thousand clones on record, approximately 82% of them singletons. The top ten clonotypes cover 1.9% of the sample.

General study outcomes and caveats: The quantity of clinical and demographic metadata differed by source and by participant and was supplied without curation.

The CDR1 and CDR2 encoded by the germline V gene are MNHEY and SVGEGT. Spanning cysteine to phenylalanine, the CDR3 consists of 13 amino acids. The sequence is cut down to CDR3 DNA, 39 bases in frame from base 1. V drops 5 bases and J drops 4 bases, leaving 10 bases in between. The receptor's source is a man aged 25-45 years who had recovered from COVID-19. The sequence is built from TRBV6-2 or TRBV6-3 and TRBJ2-3; no D segment can be confidently identified. The sample was peripheral blood. The DNA sequence reads TGTGCCAGCAGTGTTCACCGGGCAGATACGCAGTATTTT. It is translated as CASSVHRADTQYF.